The 23 T cell receptor beta chains reported below all come from one sample, sequenced in a study of PD-L1 blockade in urothelial cancer. Sequencing was performed with immunoSEQ multiplex PCR; in TCRdb, only in-frame clones are kept and a portion is missing. The sample lists 35,000 to 50,000 clones, 81% seen once, with 2.7% in the top ten. The specimen was PBMCs, collected around atezolizumab (anti-PD-L1) treatment. Receptors were obtained from a man in his 70s with urothelial cancer.

The rearrangement joins TRBV11-2 to TRBJ2-6; no reliable D call. Germline lookup yields CDR1 SGHAT and CDR2 FQNNGV. This CDR3 has 15 residues. Trimming took 3 bases from V and 0 from J, leaving 6 bases between them. The CDR3 nucleotides are TGTGCCAGCAGCTTGGGCAGCTCTGGGGCCAACGTCCTGACTTTC. This encodes CASSLGSSGANVLTF.

This rearrangement joins TRBV5-5 to TRBJ2-7, with 8 bases that match TRBD1. Trimming removed 0 bases from V and 3 bases from J; junction bases left unmatched: 2. The CDR3 is 14 residues long. CDR1 and CDR2 (germline): SGHKS, YYEKEE (reference sequence). The CDR3 DNA reads as TGTGCCAGCAGCTTGGCGGGACAGGACTACGAGCAGTACTTC. Translated, it gives CASSLAGQDYEQYF.

The rearrangement joins TRBV29-1 to TRBJ1-4, with D possibly TRBD1 on 5 matching bases. The ends were cut back, 6 bases at V and 8 bases at J, with 13 bases in the middle. CDR1 is SQVTM, CDR2 ANQGSEA, per germline. The CDR3 runs 12 residues. DNA for the CDR3: TGCAGCGTCCGCGGGGGGAAGGAAAAACTGTTTTTT. Encoded protein: CSVRGGKEKLFF. The full variable domain, completed using reference TRBV29-1 and TRBJ1-4, is SAVISQKPSRDICQRGTSLTIQCQVDSQVTMMFWYRQQPGQSLTLIATANQGSEATYESGFVIDKFPISRPNLTFSTLTVSNMSPEDSSIYLCSVRGGKEKLFFGSGTQLSVL.

This rearrangement joins TRBV10-2 to TRBJ1-2; D not certain. The CDR3 sequence is 14 residues long. CDR1 WSHSY and CDR2 SAAADI come from the germline V gene. V lost 0 bases, J lost 4 bases, and 9 bases lay in between. Here the CDR3 reads CASSESDLTYGYTF. CDR3 bases: TGCGCCAGCAGTGAGTCGGACTTGACCTATGGCTACACCTTC.

The V and J genes are TRBV5-8 and TRBJ1-1; D is undetermined. Germline V gives CDR1 SGHTS, CDR2 YDEGEE. There are 16 residues in the CDR3. V gave up 4 bases and J gave up 0 bases, with 16 bases separating them. The CDR3, as DNA: TGTGCCAGCAGCCCGCGGATCGGCGGAGTGAACACTGAAGCTTTCTTT. Its protein product is CASSPRIGGVNTEAFF.

This sequence joins TRBV29-1 and TRBJ1-2; TRBD1 aligns across 9 bases. Per germline, CDR1 SQVTM and CDR2 ANQGSEA. V lost 5 bases to trimming and J lost 4 bases; unmatched junction nucleotides: 5. The CDR3 runs 13 residues. The CDR3 here is CSVRGQGSYGYTF. In nucleotides, the CDR3 is TGCAGCGTTAGGGGACAGGGAAGCTATGGCTACACCTTC.

J is TRBJ2-1 and V is TRBV15; the match to TRBD2 covers 8 bases. Germline V gene data show CDR1 as LNHNV and CDR2 as YYDKDF (reference sequence). The CDR3 has 15 amino acids. The V segment lost 4 bases and the J segment 1 base; nucleotides outside the gene matches: 3. CDR3 region: CATSTGGRSYNEQFF. The CDR3 nucleotides are TGTGCCACCAGCACAGGCGGGAGGTCCTACAATGAGCAGTTCTTC.

The chain recombines TRBV7-7 with TRBJ1-1; 8 nucleotides agree with TRBD1. Germline V lookup: CDR1 SSHAT, CDR2 FNYEAQ (reference sequence). V shed 6 bases and J 8 bases; nucleotides not matched to a gene: 8. There are 13 residues in the CDR3. The CDR3 DNA is TGTGCCAGCAGTCGAGACAGGGGCGGAGAAGCTTTCTTT. Its protein is CASSRDRGGEAFF. Filled out from reference TRBV7-7 and TRBJ1-1, the complete variable domain reads GAGVSQSPRYKVTKRGQDVTLRCDPISSHATLYWYQQALGQGPEFLTYFNYEAQPDKSGLPSDRFSAERPEGSISTLTIQRTEQRDSAMYRCASSRDRGGEAFFGQGTRLTVV.

The chain combines TRBV28 with TRBJ1-4, with a weak D call TRBD1 (6 bases). The ends were cut back, 2 bases at V and 11 bases at J, with 18 bases in the middle. CDR1 and CDR2 (germline): MDHEN, SYDVKM. The CDR3 spans 15 residues. CDR3 DNA: TGTGCCAGCAGTTTACTACAGGGTCGTGGCCGGAAACTGTTTTTT. It is translated as CASSLLQGRGRKLFF.

The chain joins TRBV7-6 to TRBJ2-2; D is possibly TRBD1 (7 bases). The CDR3 runs to 17 residues. Germline V lookup: CDR1 SGHVS, CDR2 FNYEAQ. The V gene lost 5 bases and the J gene lost 3 bases, with 19 bases spanning the gap. CDR3 loop: CASSVDRGTEHTGELFF. CDR3 nucleotide sequence: TGTGCCAGCAGCGTGGACCGGGGGACAGAGCACACCGGGGAGCTGTTTTTT.

The rearrangement uses TRBV7-6 and TRBJ2-1; 7 bases are shared with TRBD1. Per the germline V gene, CDR1 is SGHVS and CDR2 is FNYEAQ. V was clipped by 3 bases and J by 2 bases; unmatched bases: 7. CDR3 size: 16 residues. Here the CDR3 DNA reads TGTGCCAGCAGCTTCGGACAGGCTGGGCCCTACAATGAGCAGTTCTTC. This sequence encodes CASSFGQAGPYNEQFF.

The genes are TRBV11-2 and TRBJ2-1; 14 bases are a match to TRBD2. Looked up from germline, CDR1 is SGHAT and CDR2 is FQNNGV. The CDR3 contains 17 residues. With 3 bases clipped from V and 6 bases from J, the junction kept 7 bases outside the gene matches. DNA of the CDR3: TGTGCCAGCAGCTTGGGTCCGGGACTAGCGGGAGTCAATGAGCAGTTCTTC. Protein product: CASSLGPGLAGVNEQFF. Full variable domain (outside the CDR3, taken from reference TRBV11-2 and TRBJ2-1): EAGVAQSPRYKIIEKRQSVAFWCNPISGHATLYWYQQILGQGPKLLIQFQNNGVVDDSQLPKDRFSAERLKGVDSTLKIQPAKLEDSAVYLCASSLGPGLAGVNEQFFGPGTRLTVL.

This chain links TRBV14 with TRBJ1-5; D unclear. V gave up 0 bases and J gave up 13 bases, with 13 bases separating them. Germline V gene sequence: CDR1 SGHDN, CDR2 FVKESK. The length of the CDR3 is 13 residues. CDR3 region: CASSQDLGGLQHF. The CDR3 coding sequence is TGTGCCAGCAGCCAAGATTTGGGCGGACTTCAGCATTTT. Based on the CDR3 plus reference TRBV14 and TRBJ1-5, the full variable domain is EAGVTQFPSHSVIEKGQTVTLRCDPISGHDNLYWYRRVMGKEIKFLLHFVKESKQDESGMPNNRFLAERTGGTYSTLKVQPAELEDSGVYFCASSQDLGGLQHFGDGTRLSIL.

The count of this clone is one. The chain has TRBV5-6 and TRBJ1-1; D gene ambiguous. The CDR3 is 14 residues long. Trimming shortened V by 1 base and J by 0 bases, and 7 bases separated the two germline ends. CDR1 and CDR2 (germline): SGHDT, YYEEEE. The chain's CDR3 is CASSLSHLNTEAFF. DNA of the CDR3: TGTGCCAGCAGCTTGAGTCACTTGAACACTGAAGCTTTCTTT. The whole variable domain, filled in from reference TRBV5-6 and TRBJ1-1, reads DAGVTQSPTHLIKTRGQQVTLRCSPKSGHDTVSWYQQALGQGPQFIFQYYEEEERQRGNFPDRFSGHQFPNYSSELNVNALLLGDSALYLCASSLSHLNTEAFFGQGTRLTVV.

The V gene is TRBV9, the J gene TRBJ2-5; TRBD2 matches at 9 bases. The CDR3 consists of 14 residues. With 4 bases clipped from V and 2 bases from J, the junction kept 3 bases outside the gene matches. CDR1 SGDLS and CDR2 YYNGEE come from the germline V gene. In nucleotides, the CDR3 is TGTGCCAGCAGCTTTAGCGGGGGACAAGAGACCCAGTACTTC. Amino acids: CASSFSGGQETQYF.

The sample holds a few counts of this clone. The gene calls are TRBV7-9 and TRBJ2-2, with D perhaps TRBD1 (5 bases). The CDR3 has 13 residues. Germline CDR1 and CDR2: SEHNR and FQNEAQ (reference sequence). V was shortened by 11 bases and J by 3 bases, with 13 bases between the two germline ends. This CDR3 is CAGHLGDTGELFF. DNA for the CDR3: TGTGCCGGACATCTTGGAGACACCGGGGAGCTGTTTTTT.

The V and J genes are TRBV29-1 and TRBJ2-7; tentative D call: TRBD1 (5 bases). The CDR3 is 13 amino acids. Per the germline V gene, CDR1 is SQVTM and CDR2 is ANQGSEA. V lost 5 bases and J lost 0, with 11 bases in between. The DNA for the CDR3 is TGCAGCGTTTTACAGGCGAGCTCCTACGAGCAGTACTTC. Residues: CSVLQASSYEQYF.

V and J are TRBV10-3 and TRBJ2-7, with TRBD1 as a possible D gene (6 bases). The CDR3 loop spans 18 amino acids. V was trimmed by 5 bases and J by 4 bases, leaving 27 bases between them. The germline V gene has CDR1 ENHRY and CDR2 SYGVKD. CDR3 in amino acids: CAISTGIEPVEGPYEQYF. Here the CDR3 DNA reads TGTGCCATCAGTACAGGGATTGAACCCGTCGAGGGGCCGTACGAGCAGTACTTC.

The chain has TRBV15 and TRBJ1-1; 7 nucleotides align to TRBD1. Germline assignment: CDR1 LNHNV and CDR2 YYDKDF (reference sequence). J was trimmed by 6 bases and V by 5 bases; bases with no gene match: 9. CDR3 size: 14 residues. The CDR3 region is CATSVIGTVPEAFF. The DNA of the CDR3 is TGTGCCACCAGCGTCATCGGGACAGTGCCTGAAGCTTTCTTT. The full variable domain, completed using reference TRBV15 and TRBJ1-1, is DAMVIQNPRYQVTQFGKPVTLSCSQTLNHNVMYWYQQKSSQAPKLLFHYYDKDFNNEADTPDNFQSRRPNTSFCFLDIRSPGLGDTAMYLCATSVIGTVPEAFFGQGTRLTVV.

This chain links TRBV11-2 with TRBJ2-1, with D possibly matching TRBD2 (6 bases). CDR3 length: 16 residues. Between the trimmed V and J ends, which lost 1 base and 4 bases, there was a span of 14 bases. The V gene's germline CDR1 is SGHAT and CDR2 FQNNGV. In DNA, the CDR3 is TGTGCCAGCAGCTTAGCCCCGGCTAGCGCTTACAATGAGCAGTTCTTC. Amino acids: CASSLAPASAYNEQFF.

The V call is TRBV10-3, the J call TRBJ1-1, with no clear D. The CDR3 is made up of 12 amino acids. The V end was cut by 8 bases, the J end by 1 base, with 8 bases between. CDR1 and CDR2 from the germline V gene are ENHRY and SYGVKD. The CDR3 reads CAIGQENTEAFF. CDR3 DNA sequence: TGTGCCATCGGCCAAGAGAACACTGAAGCTTTCTTT.

V gene TRBV4-3 combines with J gene TRBJ1-3; maybe TRBD1 (6 bases). Germline assignment: CDR1 LGHNA and CDR2 YSLEER. The V gene lost 0 bases and the J gene lost 2 bases, with 8 bases spanning the gap. This CDR3 region has 15 residues. The CDR3 coding sequence is TGCGCCAGCAGCCAAGATTGGGGGCCTGGAAACACCATATATTTT. Its translation: CASSQDWGPGNTIYF.

The chain links TRBV5-4 to TRBJ2-7; D remains unclear. Germline CDR1 and CDR2: SGHNT and YYREEE (reference sequence). The V end was cut by 4 bases, the J end by 3 bases, with 17 bases between. The CDR3 totals 15 residues. DNA for the CDR3: TGTGCCAGCAGCGGTAGCTCCAAAATGGACTACGAGCAGTACTTC. This encodes CASSGSSKMDYEQYF.